What follows are 27 T cell receptor beta chains derived from one specimen sequenced in a study of molecular identifiers for immune sequencing clone quantification. TCRdb reprocessed the PCR reads via MiXCR and lists one record per CDR3 protein. The sample shows under 600,000 distinct CDR3 sequences, about a fifth of them seen only once. Sequenced sample: naive CD8+ T cells from blood, with Jurkat cell RNA spiked in. Documented subset: FACS-sorted CD8+CD4-CCR7+CD45RA+ naive T cells. The receptors were sampled from a human donor in good health. Some libraries in this study had Jurkat cell RNA spiked in.

Many counts were recorded for this clonotype. This chain connects TRBV19 to TRBJ1-5, with D tentatively TRBD1 (5 bases). Looked up from germline, CDR1 is LNHDA and CDR2 is SQIVND (reference sequence). Trimming removed 3 bases from V and 7 bases from J, with 19 bases in between. This CDR3 contains 16 residues. The chain's CDR3 is CASSIGYGGHDQPQHF. CDR3 in DNA: TGTGCCAGTAGTATTGGTTACGGGGGTCACGACCAGCCCCAGCATTTT.

In its sample, this clonotype was seen a few times. The chain couples TRBV10-1 to TRBJ2-1; D possibly corresponds to TRBD2 (5 bases). Germline V CDR1 and CDR2: WNHNN, SYGVQD (reference sequence). The CDR3 runs 16 residues. The germline V and J ends were trimmed by 2 bases and 6 bases, with 17 bases remaining between them. The CDR3: CASSEREGPPLNEQFF. CDR3 in DNA: TGCGCCAGCAGTGAGAGAGAGGGTCCCCCTCTCAATGAGCAGTTCTTC.

The chain uses TRBV10-2 and TRBJ2-2; 9 positions match TRBD1. Germline CDR1 reads WSHSY; CDR2 reads SAAADI. The CDR3 totals 18 residues. V trimming: 3 bases; J trimming: 2 bases; junction bases outside the gene matches: 10. CDR3 in DNA: TGCGCCAGCAGTGAAGGAATAGGGGACAGGGAAAACACCGGGGAGCTGTTTTTT. Protein sequence: CASSEGIGDRENTGELFF.

The V and J genes are TRBV19 and TRBJ2-6; the D gene could be TRBD1 or TRBD2 (5 bases each). Germline V CDR1 and CDR2: LNHDA, SQIVND (reference sequence). The CDR3 consists of 16 residues. Between the trimmed V and J ends, which lost 4 bases and 1 base, there was a span of 11 bases. CDR3 in amino acids: CASSKGDRSGANVLTF. DNA of the CDR3: TGTGCCAGTAGTAAGGGAGACAGATCTGGGGCCAACGTCCTGACTTTC. Together with reference TRBV19 and TRBJ2-6, the CDR3 gives the full variable domain: DGGITQSPKYLFRKEGQNVTLSCEQNLNHDAMYWYRQDPGQGLRLIYYSQIVNDFQKGDIAEGYSVSREKKESFPLTVTSAQKNPTAFYLCASSKGDRSGANVLTFGAGSRLTVL.

This clonotype has a handful of counts. The chain has TRBV30 and TRBJ1-2, with D possibly being TRBD1 (5 bases). The CDR3 is 12 residues long. The V end lost 3 bases, the J end lost 7 bases, and 12 bases lay between the germline ends. Germline CDR1 is GTSNPN and CDR2 is SVGIG (reference sequence). CDR3 in amino acids: CAWRNRGAGYTF. The CDR3 bases are TGTGCCTGGAGGAACCGGGGCGCTGGCTACACCTTC.

This clonotype was detected many times. The rearrangement uses TRBV6-1 and TRBJ1-1; D is ambiguous. Per the germline V gene, CDR1 is MNHNS and CDR2 is SASEGT. Trimming took off 2 bases at V and 1 base at J, with 11 bases between the two ends. The CDR3 is 15 residues long. This CDR3 is CASSEWVVENTEAFF. The CDR3 nucleotides read TGTGCCAGCAGTGAATGGGTTGTGGAGAACACTGAAGCTTTCTTT.

This clonotype was recorded at least ten times. V is TRBV29-1 and J is TRBJ1-5; 7 bases line up with TRBD1. Trimming at V came to 5 bases and at J to 3 bases, leaving 4 bases not matched to a gene. Germline CDR1 is SQVTM and CDR2 is ANQGSEA. The CDR3 is 13 amino acids. CDR3 in DNA: TGCAGCGTTAATACAGGGGTCAATCAGCCCCAGCATTTT. Encoded protein: CSVNTGVNQPQHF.

This clonotype was seen more than once but under ten times. The DNA of the CDR3 is TGTGCCAGCAGTTACTCGCCATCTAACTATGGCTACACCTTC. This translates into CASSYSPSNYGYTF. The chain combines TRBV6-6 with TRBJ1-2; D is uncertain. The V and J ends lost 0 bases and 0 bases respectively, with 5 bases between them. CDR1 is MNHNY, CDR2 SVGAGI, per germline (reference sequence). This CDR3 is built from 14 residues.

This clonotype has just a few counts. V gene TRBV30 combines with J gene TRBJ1-1; D ambiguous. The ends were cut back, 4 bases at V and 5 bases at J, with 5 bases in the middle. Germline assignment: CDR1 GTSNPN and CDR2 SVGIG (reference sequence). The CDR3 is made up of 10 amino acids. The CDR3 DNA follows: TGTGCCTGGATGGGTACTGAAGCTTTCTTT. Its protein product is CAWMGTEAFF.

This clonotype was detected many times. The chain's CDR3 is CASSDGTSGGPAPDTQYF. CDR3 coding DNA: TGTGCCAGCAGCGACGGGACTAGCGGGGGCCCTGCCCCAGATACGCAGTATTTT. This chain joins TRBV7-8 and TRBJ2-3, with 14 bases aligning to TRBD2. From germline, CDR1 is SGHVS and CDR2 FQNEAQ. The CDR3 loop spans 18 amino acids. V shed 5 bases, J shed 4 bases, and the junction held 11 bases outside the gene matches.

This clonotype was counted at least ten times. This chain uses TRBV6-2 or TRBV6-3 with TRBJ1-1; no definite D call. Trimming stripped 3 bases from V and 1 base from J, with 9 bases between. CDR1 is MNHEY, CDR2 SVGEGT, per germline. CDR3 length equals 14 residues. The CDR3 sequence is CASSYQTGNTEAFF. In DNA form, the CDR3 reads TGTGCCAGCAGTTATCAGACGGGGAACACTGAAGCTTTCTTT.

Ten or more counts support this clonotype. The chain combines TRBV6-5 with TRBJ2-7; the D is unclear. Trimming shortened V by 2 bases and J by 3 bases, and 8 bases separated the two germline ends. Looked up from germline, CDR1 is MNHEY and CDR2 is SVGAGI. This CDR3 has 13 residues. The CDR3 DNA reads as TGTGCCAGCAGTTACGGGGTTTTCTACGAGCAGTACTTC. Protein sequence: CASSYGVFYEQYF.

This clonotype was found many times. The chain joins TRBV28 to TRBJ2-7; 7 positions match TRBD1. There are 14 residues in the CDR3. Unmatched junction bases numbered 8, after V lost 6 bases and J lost 3 bases. Germline values: CDR1 MDHEN, CDR2 SYDVKM. As DNA, the CDR3 is TGTGCCAGCAGCGTGAGGGGACAGCACTACGAGCAGTACTTC. Translated, it gives CASSVRGQHYEQYF.

Note on this clonotype: A much larger clone lies a single base off, so this may be a read error. V gene TRBV25-1 combines with J gene TRBJ2-3, with a weak D call TRBD1 (5 bases). The V gene lost 4 bases and the J gene lost 2 bases, with 7 bases spanning the gap. The CDR3 totals 13 residues. CDR1 is MGHDK, CDR2 SYGVNS, per germline. The CDR3: CASSVGVTDTQYF. In DNA, the CDR3 is TGTGCCAGCAGTGTAGGGGTCACAGATACGCAGTATTTT.

This rearrangement joins TRBV4-2 to TRBJ2-1; the match to TRBD2 covers 8 bases. Trimming cost V 6 bases and J 8 bases; bases outside gene matches: 18. This CDR3 has 17 residues. CDR1 and CDR2 from the germline V gene are LGHNA and YNFKEQ. CDR3 nucleotides: TGTGCCAGCAGGGAGAATGTTGGAGCGGGAGAGGTTGATGAGCAGTTCTTC. Translated: CASRENVGAGEVDEQFF.

In this sample, this clonotype turned up many times. V is TRBV5-1 and J is TRBJ2-7; 8 bases map to TRBD1. The CDR3 has 14 residues. From germline, CDR1 is SGHRS and CDR2 YFSETQ. V shed 3 bases, J shed 2 bases, and the junction held 4 bases outside the gene matches. The CDR3 DNA reads TGCGCCAGCAGCTGGGACAGGTCAGCCTACGAGCAGTACTTC. Translating it yields CASSWDRSAYEQYF. Full variable domain (outside the CDR3, taken from reference TRBV5-1 and TRBJ2-7): KAGVTQTPRYLIKTRGQQVTLSCSPISGHRSVSWYQQTPGQGLQFLFEYFSETQRNKGNFPGRFSGRQFSNSRSEMNVSTLELGDSALYLCASSWDRSAYEQYFGPGTRLTVT.

This clonotype came up a few times. The V and J genes are TRBV5-3 and TRBJ1-1; D call uncertain. TRBV5-3 is an open reading frame whose function is uncertain. The CDR3 length is 15 residues. V lost 8 bases and J 0 bases, leaving 17 bases between the germline ends. In DNA form, the CDR3 reads TGTGCCAGCAGTCCAGTCCAAGTCATGAACACTGAAGCTTTCTTT. It is translated as CASSPVQVMNTEAFF.

This clonotype was detected a few times. CDR3 amino acids: CASTWNWNTEAFF. As DNA, the CDR3 is TGTGCCAGCACATGGAATTGGAACACTGAAGCTTTCTTT. This chain joins TRBV12-3 or TRBV12-4 and TRBJ1-1; no clear D. The germline V and J ends were trimmed by 7 bases and 1 base, with 10 bases remaining between them. The CDR3 covers 13 residues.

The genes are TRBV28 and TRBJ2-1; D unresolved. The CDR3 totals 14 residues. The germline CDR1 and CDR2 sequences are MDHEN and SYDVKM. V was cut by 5 bases and J by 8 bases, with 16 bases left in between. CDR3 DNA: TGTGCCAGCAGTGAGAGCAGCCTCCTGGATGAGCAGTTCTTC. This codes for CASSESSLLDEQFF.

Written as DNA, the CDR3 is TGCAGCGTCATACAGGGGGCCCACGAGCAGTACTTC. This sequence encodes CSVIQGAHEQYF. The chain links TRBV29-1 to TRBJ2-7; 9 bases align to TRBD1. Germline assignment: CDR1 SQVTM and CDR2 ANQGSEA. V was pared by 6 bases and J by 5 bases, with 5 bases of the junction left unmatched. The CDR3 length is 12 residues.

The sample holds many counts of this clonotype. This chain links TRBV29-1 with TRBJ1-5, with D tentatively TRBD1 (6 bases). CDR3 length: 13 amino acids. Trimming pared 4 bases from V and 0 bases from J, leaving 7 bases between. In germline, CDR1 is SQVTM, CDR2 ANQGSEA. As DNA, the CDR3 is TGCAGCGTTGGGGACAATAGCAATCAGCCCCAGCATTTT. Its translation is CSVGDNSNQPQHF.

This clonotype was observed many times. J is TRBJ2-2 and V is TRBV10-3; no reliable D call. V lost 5 bases, J lost 6 bases, and 19 bases lay in between. This CDR3 has 16 amino acids. Germline loops: CDR1 ENHRY, CDR2 SYGVKD. CDR3 protein: CAISPTLSVGSGELFF. The CDR3 DNA reads as TGTGCCATCAGTCCTACTCTATCGGTAGGCTCCGGGGAGCTGTTTTTT.

The rearrangement uses TRBV19 and TRBJ1-6, with 7 bases matching TRBD1. V was clipped by 5 bases and J by 7 bases; unmatched bases: 11. The germline V gene has CDR1 LNHDA and CDR2 SQIVND (reference sequence). The CDR3 runs to 16 residues. CDR3 sequence: CASSLTGEGGNSPLHF. The CDR3 nucleotides are TGTGCCAGTAGTCTTACAGGGGAAGGAGGAAATTCACCCCTCCACTTT.

V is TRBV20-1 and J is TRBJ2-4; D call uncertain. The CDR3 is 20 residues long. Trimming took off 8 bases at V and 0 bases at J, with 32 bases between the two ends. Germline V gene lookup returns CDR1 DFQATT and CDR2 SNEGSKA (reference sequence). CDR3 DNA: TGCAGTAACCACCAGACTCCGACCGAGGCTTTCTCTCTAGCCAAAAACATTCAGTACTTC. Translation gives CSNHQTPTEAFSLAKNIQYF.

At least ten counts were recorded for this clonotype. The V call is TRBV20-1, the J call TRBJ2-4, with 9 bases aligning to TRBD1. The CDR3 contains 18 residues. V lost 1 base to trimming and J lost 0 bases; unmatched junction nucleotides: 10. The germline gives CDR1 DFQATT, CDR2 SNEGSKA (reference sequence). CDR3 protein: CSARVPGQGPLAKNIQYF. CDR3 bases: TGCAGTGCTAGAGTCCCGGGACAGGGCCCCCTAGCCAAAAACATTCAGTACTTC.

As for this clonotype: A read error may explain this, as a much larger clone is one base away. V is TRBV5-1 and J is TRBJ1-6; 9 positions match TRBD1. The CDR3 consists of 15 residues. The V gene end was trimmed by 7 bases and the J gene end by 8 bases; junction bases not matched to a gene: 10. Per germline, CDR1 SGHRS and CDR2 YFSETQ. CDR3: CASGEDRGGDSPLHF. CDR3 sequence (DNA): TGCGCCAGCGGCGAGGACAGGGGTGGTGATTCACCCCTCCACTTT.

This clonotype was detected ten times or more. J is TRBJ2-2 and V is TRBV29-1; tentative D call: TRBD1 (6 bases). CDR3 length: 12 residues. Looked up from germline, CDR1 is SQVTM and CDR2 is ANQGSEA. V lost 4 bases and J 4 bases, leaving 7 bases between the germline ends. The CDR3 reads CSVVGGTGELFF. The CDR3 DNA follows: TGCAGCGTTGTAGGGGGCACCGGGGAGCTGTTTTTT.